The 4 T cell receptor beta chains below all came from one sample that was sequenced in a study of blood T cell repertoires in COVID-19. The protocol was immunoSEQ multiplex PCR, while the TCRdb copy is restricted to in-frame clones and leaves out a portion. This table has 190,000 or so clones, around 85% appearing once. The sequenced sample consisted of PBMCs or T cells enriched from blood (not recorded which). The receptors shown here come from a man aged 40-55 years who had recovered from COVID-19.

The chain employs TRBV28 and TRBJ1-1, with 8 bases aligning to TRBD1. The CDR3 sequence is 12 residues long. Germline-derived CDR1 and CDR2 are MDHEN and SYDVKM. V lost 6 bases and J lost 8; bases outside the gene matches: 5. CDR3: CASSLGQGEAFF. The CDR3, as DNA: TGTGCCAGCAGCCTCGGACAGGGCGAAGCTTTCTTT.

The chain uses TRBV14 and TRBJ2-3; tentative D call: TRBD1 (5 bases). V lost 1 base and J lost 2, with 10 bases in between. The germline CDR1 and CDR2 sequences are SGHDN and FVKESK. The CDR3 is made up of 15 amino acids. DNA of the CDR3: TGTGCCAGCAGCCAAGGCTCAGGGTTCACAGATACGCAGTATTTT. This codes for CASSQGSGFTDTQYF. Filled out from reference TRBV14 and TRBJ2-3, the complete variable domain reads EAGVTQFPSHSVIEKGQTVTLRCDPISGHDNLYWYRRVMGKEIKFLLHFVKESKQDESGMPNNRFLAERTGGTYSTLKVQPAELEDSGVYFCASSQGSGFTDTQYFGPGTRLTVL.

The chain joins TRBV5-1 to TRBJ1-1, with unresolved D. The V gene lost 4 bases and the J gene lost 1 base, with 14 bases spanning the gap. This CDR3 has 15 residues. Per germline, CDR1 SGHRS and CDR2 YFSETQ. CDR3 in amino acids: CASSRYGDGNTEAFF. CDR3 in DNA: TGCGCCAGCAGCCGGTACGGAGACGGGAACACTGAAGCTTTCTTT. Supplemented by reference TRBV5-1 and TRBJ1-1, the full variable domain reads KAGVTQTPRYLIKTRGQQVTLSCSPISGHRSVSWYQQTPGQGLQFLFEYFSETQRNKGNFPGRFSGRQFSNSRSEMNVSTLELGDSALYLCASSRYGDGNTEAFFGQGTRLTVV.

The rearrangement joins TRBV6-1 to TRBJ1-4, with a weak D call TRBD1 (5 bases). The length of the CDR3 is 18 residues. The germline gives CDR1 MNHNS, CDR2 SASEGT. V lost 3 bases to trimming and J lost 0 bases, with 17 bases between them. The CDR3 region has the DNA TGTGCCAGCAGTGATGACAGCATAACGGCAGCAACTAATGAAAAACTGTTTTTT. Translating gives CASSDDSITAATNEKLFF.